Listed below are T cell receptor beta chains from one sample, sequenced in a study of molecular identifiers for immune sequencing clone quantification. TCRdb reprocessed the PCR reads with MiXCR, giving one entry per CDR3 protein. The sample lists some 100,000 distinct CDR3 sequences, 36% seen once, with 4% to 5% in the top ten. The sequenced sample consisted of naive CD8+ T cells from blood, with Jurkat cell RNA spiked in. Receptors originate from a human donor in good health. Some libraries in this study had Jurkat cell RNA spiked in. CDR3s include the opening cysteine and the closing phenylalanine or tryptophan. Each record gives: V gene, J gene, clone size, D gene, CDR3 protein, CDR3 DNA. A D gene is named only where the DNA matches it firmly. The size field is filled for only some rows; it gives once, few, many or a size class.

v_gene: TRBV23-1
j_gene: TRBJ2-1
abundance: few
d_gene: TRBD1
CDR3aa: CASGQGSYNEQFF
CDR3nt: TGCGCCAGCGGACAGGGTTCCTACAATGAGCAGTTCTTC

v_gene: TRBV7-9
j_gene: TRBJ1-1
abundance: many
d_gene: -
CDR3aa: CASSLWDMNTEAFF
CDR3nt: TGTGCCAGCAGCTTGTGGGATATGAACACTGAAGCTTTCTTT

v_gene: TRBV6-2/TRBV6-3
j_gene: TRBJ2-2
abundance: -
d_gene: -
CDR3aa: CASSYHSGTAGELFF
CDR3nt: TGTGCCAGCAGTTACCATTCAGGGACCGCCGGGGAGCTGTTTTTT

v_gene: TRBV28
j_gene: TRBJ2-3
abundance: -
d_gene: -
CDR3aa: CASSLVAVRIGTDTQYF
CDR3nt: TGTGCCAGCAGTTTAGTGGCGGTGAGGATCGGCACAGATACGCAGTATTTT

v_gene: TRBV6-2/TRBV6-3
j_gene: TRBJ1-5
abundance: -
d_gene: -
CDR3aa: CASSYTLKGVSNQPQHF
CDR3nt: TGTGCCAGCAGTTACACCTTAAAGGGTGTCAGCAATCAGCCCCAGCATTTT

v_gene: TRBV15
j_gene: TRBJ2-1
abundance: few
d_gene: -
CDR3aa: CATSGMYDEQFF
CDR3nt: TGTGCCACCAGCGGAATGTACGATGAGCAGTTCTTC

v_gene: TRBV6-2/TRBV6-3
j_gene: TRBJ2-1
abundance: few
d_gene: TRBD2
CDR3aa: CASRPSSGSSYNEQFF
CDR3nt: TGTGCCAGCAGGCCCTCTAGCGGATCCTCCTACAATGAGCAGTTCTTC

v_gene: TRBV5-4
j_gene: TRBJ2-7
abundance: -
d_gene: -
CDR3aa: CASSFRGGRGEQYF
CDR3nt: TGTGCCAGCAGCTTCCGGGGCGGCCGCGGAGAGCAGTACTTC

v_gene: TRBV27
j_gene: TRBJ2-5
abundance: -
d_gene: -
CDR3aa: CASSPTTFGIPRETQYF
CDR3nt: TGTGCCAGCAGTCCTACGACCTTCGGTATCCCCAGAGAGACCCAGTACTTC

v_gene: TRBV6-5
j_gene: TRBJ2-7
abundance: many
d_gene: TRBD1
CDR3aa: CASSAHQGQGNYEQYF
CDR3nt: TGTGCCAGCAGTGCACACCAGGGACAGGGGAATTACGAGCAGTACTTC

v_gene: TRBV29-1
j_gene: TRBJ1-2
abundance: many
d_gene: -
CDR3aa: CSVYPDRNYGYTF
CDR3nt: TGCAGCGTTTACCCTGACAGGAACTATGGCTACACCTTC

v_gene: TRBV7-9
j_gene: TRBJ1-4
abundance: -
d_gene: -
CDR3aa: CASSHPWRDVREKLFF
CDR3nt: TGTGCCAGCAGCCATCCATGGAGGGATGTGAGAGAAAAACTGTTTTTT

v_gene: TRBV11-2
j_gene: TRBJ2-1
abundance: many
d_gene: TRBD2
CDR3aa: CASSFPSGRAYNEQFF
CDR3nt: TGTGCCAGCAGCTTTCCCAGCGGGAGGGCCTACAATGAGCAGTTCTTC

v_gene: TRBV15
j_gene: TRBJ2-1
abundance: -
d_gene: TRBD2
CDR3aa: CATSSRLAANEQFF
CDR3nt: TGTGCCACCAGCTCGCGACTAGCTGCTAATGAGCAGTTCTTC

v_gene: TRBV14
j_gene: TRBJ2-7
abundance: few
d_gene: -
CDR3aa: CASSLFPGSYEQYF
CDR3nt: TGTGCCAGCAGCCTGTTCCCCGGCTCCTACGAGCAGTACTTC

v_gene: TRBV20-1
j_gene: TRBJ2-7
abundance: -
d_gene: -
CDR3aa: CSARHTDSLTRLVSYEQYF
CDR3nt: TGCAGTGCTCGCCATACCGACAGTCTTACAAGGCTAGTGTCCTACGAGCAGTACTTC

v_gene: TRBV7-6
j_gene: TRBJ2-7
abundance: -
d_gene: -
CDR3aa: CASSLGGGKGEQYF
CDR3nt: TGTGCCAGCAGCTTAGGAGGGGGAAAGGGGGAGCAGTACTTC

v_gene: TRBV4-1
j_gene: TRBJ2-7
abundance: many
d_gene: -
CDR3aa: CASSQGVEQYF
CDR3nt: TGCGCCAGCAGCCAAGGGGTCGAGCAGTACTTC

v_gene: TRBV12-3/TRBV12-4
j_gene: TRBJ1-6
abundance: -
d_gene: -
CDR3aa: CASSLAAAGLNNSPLHF
CDR3nt: TGTGCCAGCAGTTTAGCGGCAGCCGGCTTAAATAATTCACCCCTCCACTTT